The clone carrying this T cell receptor (beta chain) was counted only a few times. This CDR3 contains 12 residues. Trimming stripped 4 bases from V and 5 bases from J, with 10 bases between. Germline V gene lookup returns CDR1 SGHRS and CDR2 YFSETQ. Measured with immunoSEQ multiplex PCR; TCRdb has only the in-frame clones, and not every one. The sample has 55,000 to 80,000 clones; 85% to 90% are singletons. The sample is drawn from a study of blood T cell repertoires in COVID-19. Study-level background: From T cells, B-cell-depleted T cells, or PBMCs came the material, which was cDNA or gDNA.

The chain uses TRBV5-1 and TRBJ2-7, with a tentative D call TRBD1 (5 bases). The specimen sequenced was peripheral blood. This receptor was identified in a man in his 70s with acute or convalescent COVID-19. The CDR3 DNA sequence: TGCGCCAGCAGCCAGCAGGGTAACGAGCAGTACTTC. Residues: CASSQQGNEQYF.